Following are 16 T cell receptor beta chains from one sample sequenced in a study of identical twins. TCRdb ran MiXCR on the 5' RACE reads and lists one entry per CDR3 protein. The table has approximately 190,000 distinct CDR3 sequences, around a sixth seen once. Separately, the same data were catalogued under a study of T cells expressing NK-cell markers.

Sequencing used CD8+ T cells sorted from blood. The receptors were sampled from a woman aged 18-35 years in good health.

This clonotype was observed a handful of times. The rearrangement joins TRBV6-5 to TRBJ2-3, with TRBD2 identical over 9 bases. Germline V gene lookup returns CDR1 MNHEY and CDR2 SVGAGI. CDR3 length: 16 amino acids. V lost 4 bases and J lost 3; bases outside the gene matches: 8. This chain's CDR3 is CASSSGTSLFTDTQYF. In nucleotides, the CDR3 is TGTGCCAGCAGTTCCGGGACTAGCTTGTTTACAGATACGCAGTATTTT.

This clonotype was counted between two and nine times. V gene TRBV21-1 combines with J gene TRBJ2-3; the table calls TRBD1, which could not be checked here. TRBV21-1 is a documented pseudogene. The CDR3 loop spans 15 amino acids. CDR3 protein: CASSKEQGSTDTQYF. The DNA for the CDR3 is TGTGCCAGCAGCAAGGAACAGGGTAGCACAGATACGCAGTATTTT.

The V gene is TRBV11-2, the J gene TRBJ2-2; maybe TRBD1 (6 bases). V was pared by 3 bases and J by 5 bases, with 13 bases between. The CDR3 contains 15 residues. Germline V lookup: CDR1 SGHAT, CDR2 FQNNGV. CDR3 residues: CASSLGALMTGELFF. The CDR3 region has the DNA TGTGCCAGCAGCTTGGGGGCCCTGATGACCGGGGAGCTGTTTTTT.

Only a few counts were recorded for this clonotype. CDR3 sequence (DNA): TGTGCCAGCAGCCAAGATCTGGGACTAGCGGGATTAAACGAGCAGTACTTC. Protein: CASSQDLGLAGLNEQYF. The chain uses TRBV14 and TRBJ2-7, with 13 positions matching TRBD2. Germline CDR1 reads SGHDN; CDR2 reads FVKESK. The CDR3 is 17 amino acids. Trimming removed 0 bases from V and 5 bases from J; junction bases left unmatched: 7. The variable domain in full, with the rest retrieved from reference TRBV14 and TRBJ2-7, is EAGVTQFPSHSVIEKGQTVTLRCDPISGHDNLYWYRRVMGKEIKFLLHFVKESKQDESGMPNNRFLAERTGGTYSTLKVQPAELEDSGVYFCASSQDLGLAGLNEQYFGPGTRLTVT.

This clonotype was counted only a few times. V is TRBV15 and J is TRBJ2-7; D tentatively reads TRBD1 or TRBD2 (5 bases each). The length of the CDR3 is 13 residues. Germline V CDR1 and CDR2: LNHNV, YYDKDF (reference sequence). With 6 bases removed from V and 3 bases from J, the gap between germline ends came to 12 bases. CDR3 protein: CATSSDGGYEQYF. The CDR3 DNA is TGTGCCACCAGTTCAGATGGGGGCTACGAGCAGTACTTC. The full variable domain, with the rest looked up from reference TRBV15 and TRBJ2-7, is DAMVIQNPRYQVTQFGKPVTLSCSQTLNHNVMYWYQQKSSQAPKLLFHYYDKDFNNEADTPDNFQSRRPNTSFCFLDIRSPGLGDTAMYLCATSSDGGYEQYFGPGTRLTVT.

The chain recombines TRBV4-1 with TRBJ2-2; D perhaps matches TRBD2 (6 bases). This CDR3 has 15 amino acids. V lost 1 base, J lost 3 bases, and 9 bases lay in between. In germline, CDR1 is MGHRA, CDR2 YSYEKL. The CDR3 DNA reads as TGCGCCAGCAGCCAAGTGGAGCGGGACACCGGGGAGCTGTTTTTT. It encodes CASSQVERDTGELFF.

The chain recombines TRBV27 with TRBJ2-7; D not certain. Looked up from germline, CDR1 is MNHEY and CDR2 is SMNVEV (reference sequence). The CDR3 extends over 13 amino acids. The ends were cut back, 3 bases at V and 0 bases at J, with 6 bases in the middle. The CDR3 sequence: CASSFGRSYEQYF. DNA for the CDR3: TGTGCCAGCAGTTTTGGCCGCTCCTACGAGCAGTACTTC.

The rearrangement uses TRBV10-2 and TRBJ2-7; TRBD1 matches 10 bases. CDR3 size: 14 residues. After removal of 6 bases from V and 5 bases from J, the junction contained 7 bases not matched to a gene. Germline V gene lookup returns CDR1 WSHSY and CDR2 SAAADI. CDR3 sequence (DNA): TGCGCCAGCAGCCCGACTGGACAGGGGGACGAGCAGTACTTC. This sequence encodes CASSPTGQGDEQYF.

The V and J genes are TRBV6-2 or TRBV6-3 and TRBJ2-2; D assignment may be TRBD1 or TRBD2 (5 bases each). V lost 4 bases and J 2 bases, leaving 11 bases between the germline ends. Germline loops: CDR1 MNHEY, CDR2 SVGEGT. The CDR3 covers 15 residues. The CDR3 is CASSWGTDNTGELFF. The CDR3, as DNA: TGTGCCAGCAGTTGGGGGACGGACAACACCGGGGAGCTGTTTTTT.

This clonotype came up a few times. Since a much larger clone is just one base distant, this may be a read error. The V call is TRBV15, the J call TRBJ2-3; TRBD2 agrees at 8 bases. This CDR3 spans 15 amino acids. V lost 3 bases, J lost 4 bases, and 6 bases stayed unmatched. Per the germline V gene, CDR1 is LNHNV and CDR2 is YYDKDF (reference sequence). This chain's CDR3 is CATSSPRGGSDTQYF. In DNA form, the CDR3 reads TGTGCCACCAGCAGCCCTCGGGGGGGGTCAGATACGCAGTATTTT.

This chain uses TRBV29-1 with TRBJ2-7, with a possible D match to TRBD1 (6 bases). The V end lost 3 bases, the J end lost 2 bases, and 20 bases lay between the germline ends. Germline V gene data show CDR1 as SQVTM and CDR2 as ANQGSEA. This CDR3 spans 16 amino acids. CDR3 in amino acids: CSVEGAGSLVPYEQYF. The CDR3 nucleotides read TGCAGCGTTGAGGGGGCCGGGTCGTTAGTGCCCTACGAGCAGTACTTC.

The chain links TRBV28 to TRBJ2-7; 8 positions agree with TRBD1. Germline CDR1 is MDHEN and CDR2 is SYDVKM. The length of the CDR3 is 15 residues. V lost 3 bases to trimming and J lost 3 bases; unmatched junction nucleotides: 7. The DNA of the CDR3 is TGTGCCAGCAGTTTGGGCGGGACAGGTCTCTACGAGCAGTACTTC. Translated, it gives CASSLGGTGLYEQYF.

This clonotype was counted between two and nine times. CDR3 coding DNA: TGTGCCAGCAAGGGGGCCCCCTACGAGCAGTACTTC. Residues: CASKGAPYEQYF. V is TRBV2 and J is TRBJ2-7; TRBD1 agrees at 7 bases. The CDR3 loop spans 12 amino acids. V lost 7 bases to trimming and J lost 2 bases; unmatched junction nucleotides: 2. Looked up from germline, CDR1 is SNHLY and CDR2 is FYNNEI.

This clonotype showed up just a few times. CDR3 DNA sequence: TGCAGCGCCGAGGGGGAGACCCAGGACATTCAGTACTTC. This codes for CSAEGETQDIQYF. This chain uses TRBV29-1 with TRBJ2-4; D may be TRBD1 (6 bases). Germline-derived CDR1 and CDR2 are SQVTM and ANQGSEA. This CDR3 spans 13 amino acids. V lost 7 bases, J lost 8 bases, and 18 bases lay in between.

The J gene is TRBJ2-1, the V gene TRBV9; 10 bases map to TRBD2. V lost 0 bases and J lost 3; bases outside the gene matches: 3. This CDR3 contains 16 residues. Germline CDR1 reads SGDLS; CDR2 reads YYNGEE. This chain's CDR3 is CASSVEASGSYNEQFF. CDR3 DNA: TGTGCCAGCAGCGTAGAGGCTAGCGGGAGCTACAATGAGCAGTTCTTC.

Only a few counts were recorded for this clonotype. The CDR3 reads CASSEPTGNSNQPQHF. The CDR3 coding sequence is TGTGCCAGCAGTGAGCCGACAGGGAATAGCAATCAGCCCCAGCATTTT. The V gene is TRBV2, the J gene TRBJ1-5; TRBD1 agrees at 7 bases. The germline V gene encodes CDR1 SNHLY and CDR2 FYNNEI. J was trimmed by 0 bases and V by 3 bases; bases with no gene match: 5. CDR3 length: 16 amino acids.